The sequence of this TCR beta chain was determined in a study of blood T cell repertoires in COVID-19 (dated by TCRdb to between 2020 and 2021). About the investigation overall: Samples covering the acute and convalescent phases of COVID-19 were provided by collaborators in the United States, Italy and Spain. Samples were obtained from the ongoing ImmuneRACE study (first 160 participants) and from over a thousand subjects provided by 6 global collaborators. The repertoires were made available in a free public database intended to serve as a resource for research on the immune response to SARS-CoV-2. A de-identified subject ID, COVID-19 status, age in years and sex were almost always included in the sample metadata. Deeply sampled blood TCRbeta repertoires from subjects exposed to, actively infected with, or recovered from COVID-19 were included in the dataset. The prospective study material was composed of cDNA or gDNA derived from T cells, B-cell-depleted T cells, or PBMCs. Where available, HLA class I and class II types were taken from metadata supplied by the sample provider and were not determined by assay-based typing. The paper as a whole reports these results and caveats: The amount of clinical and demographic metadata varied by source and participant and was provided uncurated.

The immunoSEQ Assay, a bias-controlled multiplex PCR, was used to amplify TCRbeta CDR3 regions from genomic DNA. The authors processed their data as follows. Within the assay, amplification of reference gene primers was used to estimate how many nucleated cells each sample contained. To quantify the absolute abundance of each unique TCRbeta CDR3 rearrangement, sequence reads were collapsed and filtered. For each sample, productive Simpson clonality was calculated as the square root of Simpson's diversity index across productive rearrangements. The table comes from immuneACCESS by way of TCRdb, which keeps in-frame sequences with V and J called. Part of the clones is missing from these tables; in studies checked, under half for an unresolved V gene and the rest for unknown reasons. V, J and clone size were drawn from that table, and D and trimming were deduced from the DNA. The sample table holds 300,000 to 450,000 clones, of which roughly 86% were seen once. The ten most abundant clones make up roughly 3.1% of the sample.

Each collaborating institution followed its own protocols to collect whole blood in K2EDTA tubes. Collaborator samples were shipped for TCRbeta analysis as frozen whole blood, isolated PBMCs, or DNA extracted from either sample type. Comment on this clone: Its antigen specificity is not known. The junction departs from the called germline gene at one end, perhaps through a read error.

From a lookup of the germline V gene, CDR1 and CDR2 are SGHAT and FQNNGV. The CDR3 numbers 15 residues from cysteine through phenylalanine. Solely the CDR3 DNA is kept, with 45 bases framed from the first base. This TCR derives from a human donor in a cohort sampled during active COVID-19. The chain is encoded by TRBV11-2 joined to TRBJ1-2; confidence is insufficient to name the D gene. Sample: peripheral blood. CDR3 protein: CASSLDGTGDYGYTF. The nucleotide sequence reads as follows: TGTGCCAGCAGCCTAGACGGTACGGGAGACTATGGCTACACCTTC.